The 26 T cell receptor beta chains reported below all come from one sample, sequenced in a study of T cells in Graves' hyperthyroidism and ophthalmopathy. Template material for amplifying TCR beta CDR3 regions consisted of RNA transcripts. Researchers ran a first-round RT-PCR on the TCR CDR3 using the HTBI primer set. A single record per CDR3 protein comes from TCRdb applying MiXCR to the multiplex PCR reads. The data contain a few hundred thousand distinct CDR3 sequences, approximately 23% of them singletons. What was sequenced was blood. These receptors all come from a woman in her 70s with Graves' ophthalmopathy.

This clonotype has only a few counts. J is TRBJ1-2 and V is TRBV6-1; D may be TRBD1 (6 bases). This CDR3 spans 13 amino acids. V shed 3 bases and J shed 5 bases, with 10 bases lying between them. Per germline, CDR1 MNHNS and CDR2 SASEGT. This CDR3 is CASSELGGYGYTF. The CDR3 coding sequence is TGTGCCAGCAGTGAGTTAGGGGGTTATGGCTACACCTTC.

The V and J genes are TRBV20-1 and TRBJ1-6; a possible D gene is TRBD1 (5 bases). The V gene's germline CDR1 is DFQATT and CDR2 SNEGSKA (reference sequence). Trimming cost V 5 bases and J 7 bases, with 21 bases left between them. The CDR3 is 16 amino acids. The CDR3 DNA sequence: TGCAGTGCTCGTCCAAAATCTACCCGGGGGAATTCACCCCTCCACTTT. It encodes CSARPKSTRGNSPLHF.

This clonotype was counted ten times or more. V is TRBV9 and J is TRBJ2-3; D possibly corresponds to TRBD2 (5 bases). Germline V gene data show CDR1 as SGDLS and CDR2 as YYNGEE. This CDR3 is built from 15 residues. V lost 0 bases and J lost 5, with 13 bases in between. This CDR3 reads CASSVDDGVGDTQYF. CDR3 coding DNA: TGTGCCAGCAGCGTAGATGACGGGGTCGGAGATACGCAGTATTTT.

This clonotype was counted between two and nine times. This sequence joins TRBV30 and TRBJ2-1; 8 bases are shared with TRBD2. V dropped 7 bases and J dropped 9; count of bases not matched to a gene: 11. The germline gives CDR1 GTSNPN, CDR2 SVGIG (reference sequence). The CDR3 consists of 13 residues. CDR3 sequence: CASIAGIFSEQFF. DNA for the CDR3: TGTGCCTCTATAGCGGGAATCTTTAGTGAGCAGTTCTTC.

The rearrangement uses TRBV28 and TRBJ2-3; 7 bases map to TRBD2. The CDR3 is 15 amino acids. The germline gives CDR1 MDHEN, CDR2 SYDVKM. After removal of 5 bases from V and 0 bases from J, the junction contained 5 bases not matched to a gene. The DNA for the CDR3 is TGTGCCAGCAGTGGTCTGGGGGGGAGCACAGATACGCAGTATTTT. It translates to CASSGLGGSTDTQYF.

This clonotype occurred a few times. CDR3 nucleotides: TGCAGTGCTAGAGATCTGGACCTGAACACTGAAGCTTTCTTT. This sequence encodes CSARDLDLNTEAFF. The chain employs TRBV20-1 and TRBJ1-1; D gene ambiguous. The CDR3 spans 14 residues. Per the germline V gene, CDR1 is DFQATT and CDR2 is SNEGSKA (reference sequence). V lost 0 bases to trimming and J lost 0 bases, with 8 bases between them.

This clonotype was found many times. CDR3 nucleotide sequence: TGTGCCAGCAGCCAAACCGGGAGATCGACCGGGGAGCTGTTTTTT. It yields the protein CASSQTGRSTGELFF. The chain links TRBV7-2 to TRBJ2-2; tentative D call: TRBD2 (6 bases). Trimming left V 5 bases short and J 5 bases short, with 15 bases between. Germline V CDR1 and CDR2: SGHTA, FQGNSA. The CDR3 contains 15 residues. Supplemented by reference TRBV7-2 and TRBJ2-2, the full variable domain reads GAGVSQSPSNKVTEKGKDVELRCDPISGHTALYWYRQSLGQGLEFLIYFQGNSAPDKSGLPSDRFSAERTGGSVSTLTIQRTQQEDSAVYLCASSQTGRSTGELFFGEGSRLTVL.

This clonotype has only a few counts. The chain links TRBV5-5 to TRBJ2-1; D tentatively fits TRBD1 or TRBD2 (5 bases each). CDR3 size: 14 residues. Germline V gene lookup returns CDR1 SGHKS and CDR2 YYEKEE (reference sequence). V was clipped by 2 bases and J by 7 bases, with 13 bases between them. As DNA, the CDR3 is TGTGCCAGCAGCTTTGTCGGGACGGATAATGAGCAGTTCTTC. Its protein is CASSFVGTDNEQFF.

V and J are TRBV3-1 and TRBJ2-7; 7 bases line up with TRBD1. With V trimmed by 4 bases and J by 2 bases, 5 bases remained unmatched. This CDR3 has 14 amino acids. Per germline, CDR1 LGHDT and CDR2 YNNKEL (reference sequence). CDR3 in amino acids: CASSLGQSTYEQYF. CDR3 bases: TGTGCCAGCAGCCTGGGACAGTCGACCTACGAGCAGTACTTC.

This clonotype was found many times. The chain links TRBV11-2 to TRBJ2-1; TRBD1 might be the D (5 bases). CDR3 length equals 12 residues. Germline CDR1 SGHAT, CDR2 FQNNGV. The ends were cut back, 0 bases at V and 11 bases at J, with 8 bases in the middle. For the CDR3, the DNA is TGTGCCAGCAGCTTAGATAGGGGTAAGCAGTTCTTC. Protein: CASSLDRGKQFF. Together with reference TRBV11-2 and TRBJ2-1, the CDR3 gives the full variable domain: EAGVAQSPRYKIIEKRQSVAFWCNPISGHATLYWYQQILGQGPKLLIQFQNNGVVDDSQLPKDRFSAERLKGVDSTLKIQPAKLEDSAVYLCASSLDRGKQFFGPGTRLTVL.

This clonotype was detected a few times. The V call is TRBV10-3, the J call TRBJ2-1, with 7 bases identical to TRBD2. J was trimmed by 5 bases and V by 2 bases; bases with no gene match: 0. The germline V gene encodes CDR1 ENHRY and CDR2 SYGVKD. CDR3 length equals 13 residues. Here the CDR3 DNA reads TGTGCCATCAGTGAGCTAGCGGACAATGAGCAGTTCTTC. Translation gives CAISELADNEQFF.

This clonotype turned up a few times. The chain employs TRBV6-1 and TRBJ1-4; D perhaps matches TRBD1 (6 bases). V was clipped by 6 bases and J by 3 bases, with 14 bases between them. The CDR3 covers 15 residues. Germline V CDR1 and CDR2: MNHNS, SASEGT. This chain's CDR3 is CASSRLGTSNEKLFF. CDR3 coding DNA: TGTGCCAGCAGCCGGCTGGGGACATCTAATGAAAAACTGTTTTTT.

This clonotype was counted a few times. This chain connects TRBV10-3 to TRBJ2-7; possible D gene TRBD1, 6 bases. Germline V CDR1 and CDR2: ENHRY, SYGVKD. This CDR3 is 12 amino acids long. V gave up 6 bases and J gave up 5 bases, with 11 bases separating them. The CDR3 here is CAISPTGNEQYF. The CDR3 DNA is TGTGCCATCAGCCCTACAGGGAACGAGCAGTACTTC.

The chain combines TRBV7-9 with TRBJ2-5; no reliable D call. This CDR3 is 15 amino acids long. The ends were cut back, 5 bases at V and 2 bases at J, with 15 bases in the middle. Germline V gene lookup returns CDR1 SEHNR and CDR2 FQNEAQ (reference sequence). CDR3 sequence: CASSPMIGSQETQYF. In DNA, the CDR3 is TGTGCCAGCAGCCCGATGATTGGTAGTCAAGAGACCCAGTACTTC.

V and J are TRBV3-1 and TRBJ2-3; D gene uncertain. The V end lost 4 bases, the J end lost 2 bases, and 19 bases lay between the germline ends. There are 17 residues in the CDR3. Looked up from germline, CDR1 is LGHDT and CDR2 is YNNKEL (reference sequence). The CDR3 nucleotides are TGTGCCAGCAGCCTTCGGAGCACAGACTCGAACACAGATACGCAGTATTTT. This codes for CASSLRSTDSNTDTQYF.

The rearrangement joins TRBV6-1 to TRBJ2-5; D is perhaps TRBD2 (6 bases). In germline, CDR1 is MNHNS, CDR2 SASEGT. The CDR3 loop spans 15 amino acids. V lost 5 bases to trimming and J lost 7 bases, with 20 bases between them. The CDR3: CASSSPTRNVGTQYF. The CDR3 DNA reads TGTGCCAGCAGTTCTCCGACTAGAAACGTAGGGACCCAGTACTTC.

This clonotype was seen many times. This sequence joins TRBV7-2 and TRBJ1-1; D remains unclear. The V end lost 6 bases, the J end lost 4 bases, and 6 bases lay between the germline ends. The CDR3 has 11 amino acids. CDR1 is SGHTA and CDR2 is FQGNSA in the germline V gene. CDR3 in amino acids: CASRHSTEAFF. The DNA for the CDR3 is TGTGCCAGCAGGCACAGCACTGAAGCTTTCTTT.

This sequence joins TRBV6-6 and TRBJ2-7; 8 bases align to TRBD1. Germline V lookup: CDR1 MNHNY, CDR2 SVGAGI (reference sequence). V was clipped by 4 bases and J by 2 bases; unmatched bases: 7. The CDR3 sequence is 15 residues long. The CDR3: CASSWGQERTYEQYF. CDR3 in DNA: TGTGCCAGCAGTTGGGGACAGGAGAGGACCTACGAGCAGTACTTC.

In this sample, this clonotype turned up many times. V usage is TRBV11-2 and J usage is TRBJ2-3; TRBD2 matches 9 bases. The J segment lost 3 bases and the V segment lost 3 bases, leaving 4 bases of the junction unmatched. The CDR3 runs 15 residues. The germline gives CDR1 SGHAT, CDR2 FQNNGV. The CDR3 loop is CASSFSAGGTDTQYF. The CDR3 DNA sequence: TGTGCCAGCAGCTTCTCGGCGGGAGGGACAGATACGCAGTATTTT.

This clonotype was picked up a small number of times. As DNA, the CDR3 is TGTGCCAGCAGCCACTTCCGACAGGGAAGAGTTGAGCAGTTCTTC. Translated, it gives CASSHFRQGRVEQFF. This sequence joins TRBV3-1 and TRBJ2-1; 7 nucleotides match TRBD1. Germline V gene sequence: CDR1 LGHDT, CDR2 YNNKEL (reference sequence). This CDR3 contains 15 residues. Trimming took 3 bases from V and 9 from J; bases not matched to a gene: 11.

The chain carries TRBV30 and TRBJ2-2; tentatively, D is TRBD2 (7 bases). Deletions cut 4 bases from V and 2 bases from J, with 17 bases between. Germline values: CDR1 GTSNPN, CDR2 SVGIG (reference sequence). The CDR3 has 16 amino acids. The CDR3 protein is CAWTQRGRANTGELFF. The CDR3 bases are TGTGCCTGGACCCAAAGGGGGAGGGCCAACACCGGGGAGCTGTTTTTT.

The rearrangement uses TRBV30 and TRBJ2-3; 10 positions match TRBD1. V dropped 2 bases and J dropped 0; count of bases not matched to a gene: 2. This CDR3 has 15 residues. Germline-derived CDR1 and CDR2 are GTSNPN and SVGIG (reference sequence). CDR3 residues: CAWSWTGGSTDTQYF. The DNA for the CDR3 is TGTGCCTGGAGTTGGACAGGGGGAAGCACAGATACGCAGTATTTT.

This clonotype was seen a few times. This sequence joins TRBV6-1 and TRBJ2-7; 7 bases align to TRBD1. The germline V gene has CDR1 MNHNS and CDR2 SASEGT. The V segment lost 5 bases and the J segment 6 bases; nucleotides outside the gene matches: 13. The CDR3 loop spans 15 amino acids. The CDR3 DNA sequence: TGTGCCAGCAGTACTTATCAGGACAGGCTAGGCGAGCAGTACTTC. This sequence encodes CASSTYQDRLGEQYF.

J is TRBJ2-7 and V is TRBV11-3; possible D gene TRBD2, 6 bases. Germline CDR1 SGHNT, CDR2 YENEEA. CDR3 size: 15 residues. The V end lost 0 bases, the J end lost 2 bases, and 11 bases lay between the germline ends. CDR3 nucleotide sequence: TGTGCCAGCAGCTTAGAAGGAGGGCCTGCCTACGAGCAGTACTTC. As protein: CASSLEGGPAYEQYF.

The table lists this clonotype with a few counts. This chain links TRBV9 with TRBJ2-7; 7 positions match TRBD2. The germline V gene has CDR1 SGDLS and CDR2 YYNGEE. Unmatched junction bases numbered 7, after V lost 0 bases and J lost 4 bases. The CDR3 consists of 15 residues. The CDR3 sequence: CASSVGSEAGYEQYF. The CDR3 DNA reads TGTGCCAGCAGCGTAGGCTCCGAAGCGGGGTACGAGCAGTACTTC.

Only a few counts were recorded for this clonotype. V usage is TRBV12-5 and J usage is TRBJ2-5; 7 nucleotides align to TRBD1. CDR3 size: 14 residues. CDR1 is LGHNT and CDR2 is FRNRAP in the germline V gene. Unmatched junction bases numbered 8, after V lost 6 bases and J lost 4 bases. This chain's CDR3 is CASGLNTGVETQYF. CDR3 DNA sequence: TGTGCTAGTGGCCTAAATACAGGGGTAGAGACCCAGTACTTC. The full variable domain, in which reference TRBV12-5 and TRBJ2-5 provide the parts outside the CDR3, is DARVTQTPRHKVTEMGQEVTMRCQPILGHNTVFWYRQTMMQGLELLAYFRNRAPLDDSGMPKDRFSAEMPDATLATLKIQPSEPRDSAVYFCASGLNTGVETQYFGPGTRLLVL.